The 6 T cell receptor beta chains given below trace back to one sample, sequenced in a study of blood T cell repertoires in COVID-19. Some clones are missing from TCRdb's copy, which holds only in-frame ones; the method was immunoSEQ multiplex PCR. Of a few hundred thousand clones in the sample, around 87% were seen once. Material: peripheral blood. These receptors were taken from a woman between 45 and 60 years old with acute or convalescent COVID-19.

The chain couples TRBV18 to TRBJ1-1; possibly TRBD1 for D (5 bases). Trimming stripped 3 bases from V and 0 bases from J, with 14 bases between. CDR1 KGHSH and CDR2 LQKENI come from the germline V gene. CDR3 length: 16 amino acids. DNA of the CDR3: TGTGCCAGCTCACCGACAGACGGGTCCATGAACACTGAAGCTTTCTTT. Translating it yields CASSPTDGSMNTEAFF. The entire variable domain, with the rest obtained from reference TRBV18 and TRBJ1-1, is as follows: NAGVMQNPRHLVRRRGQEARLRCSPMKGHSHVYWYRQLPEEGLKFMVYLQKENIIDESGMPKERFSAEFPKEGPSILRIQQVVRGDSAAYFCASSPTDGSMNTEAFFGQGTRLTVV.

The rearrangement links TRBV3-1 (or the pseudogene TRBV3-2) to TRBJ2-1, with D hard to call. Germline V gene data show CDR1 as LGHDT and CDR2 as YNNKEL (reference sequence). The CDR3 extends over 14 amino acids. Trimming removed 0 bases at V and 9 bases at J, with 12 bases between. DNA of the CDR3: TGTGCCAGCAGCCAAGAGTCCCAGGTTAGTGAGCAGTTCTTC. It specifies CASSQESQVSEQFF.

The chain employs TRBV25-1 and TRBJ1-3, with D maybe TRBD1 (5 bases). Germline V CDR1 and CDR2: MGHDK, SYGVNS. This CDR3 region has 14 residues. V was trimmed by 5 bases and J by 3 bases, leaving 11 bases between them. The CDR3 is CASSPDIYGNTIYF. For the CDR3, the DNA is TGTGCCAGCAGTCCGGACATCTATGGAAACACCATATATTTT. The full variable domain, in which reference TRBV25-1 and TRBJ1-3 provide the parts outside the CDR3, is EADIYQTPRYLVIGTGKKITLECSQTMGHDKMYWYQQDPGMELHLIHYSYGVNSTEKGDLSSESTVSRIRTEHFPLTLESARPSHTSQYLCASSPDIYGNTIYFGEGSWLTVV.

The chain employs TRBV28 and TRBJ1-1, with unresolved D. V dropped 5 bases and J dropped 0 bases, with 13 bases sitting between them. CDR1 is MDHEN, CDR2 SYDVKM, per germline. The CDR3 is 15 residues long. The CDR3 DNA follows: TGTGCCAGCAGTCCCCCCTCGGGGTTGAACACTGAAGCTTTCTTT. As protein: CASSPPSGLNTEAFF.

The V gene is TRBV9, the J gene TRBJ2-3; no clear D. Germline V gene data show CDR1 as SGDLS and CDR2 as YYNGEE. Trimming pared 4 bases from V and 1 base from J, leaving 4 bases between. The CDR3 contains 12 residues. The CDR3 reads CASSYRTDTQYF. As DNA, the CDR3 is TGTGCCAGCAGCTATCGCACAGATACGCAGTATTTT.

As DNA, the CDR3 is TGTGCCAGCAGCCCACAAAGGGGGCTTGGTGAAAAACTGTTTTTT. Translation: CASSPQRGLGEKLFF. The chain has TRBV7-9 and TRBJ1-4, with 7 positions matching TRBD1. The CDR3 runs to 15 residues. CDR1 and CDR2 (germline): SEHNR, FQNEAQ (reference sequence). J lost 7 bases, V lost 5 bases, and 10 bases had no gene match.